The T cell receptor beta chain described here comes from a study of cytomegalovirus exposure and HLA in healthy donors. Of note for this clone: The antigen is not known.

With 60 Vbeta and 13 Jbeta primers, the PCR was carried out. This table comes from immunoSEQ multiplex PCR, and its TCRdb copy is limited to in-frame clones, with some not included. The sample lists approximately 100,000 clones, about 80% occurring once. The study's findings and limits: Among immune exposure information, only CMV serostatus was available. Highly shared sequence variants in one cluster were likely a sequencing artifact.

This CDR3 has 15 amino acids. The germline CDR1 and CDR2 sequences are SGHRS and YFSETQ. The V gene lost 0 bases and the J gene lost 4 bases, with 8 bases spanning the gap. The material sequenced was PBMCs. This receptor was identified in a human donor in good health. The V and J genes are TRBV5-1 and TRBJ1-6; D unclear. CDR3 bases: TGCGCCAGCAGCTTGGACGGGGTTTATAATTCACCCCTCCACTTT. This encodes CASSLDGVYNSPLHF. Using reference TRBV5-1 and TRBJ1-6 for the parts outside the CDR3, the full variable domain is KAGVTQTPRYLIKTRGQQVTLSCSPISGHRSVSWYQQTPGQGLQFLFEYFSETQRNKGNFPGRFSGRQFSNSRSEMNVSTLELGDSALYLCASSLDGVYNSPLHFGNGTRLTVT.